These T cell receptor beta chains were read from a single sample in a study of blood T cell repertoires in COVID-19. Generated by immunoSEQ multiplex PCR, the TCRdb table keeps only in-frame clones and is missing some. The sample yields 400,000 to 500,000 clones, 75% to 90% seen once. The specimen sequenced was peripheral blood. Every receptor here comes from a woman in her thirties with active or convalescent COVID-19. Each CDR3 is given with its conserved first and last residue. The D gene is left open where the match is weak. Clone size is stated in some rows and not others, as once, few, many or a class when expanded.

d_gene: TRBD1
v_gene: TRBV13
len: 13
j_gene: TRBJ1-1
abundance: .
CDR3aa: CASSLWTGTEAFF
CDR3nt: TGTGCCAGCAGCCTATGGACAGGCACTGAAGCTTTCTTT

d_gene: TRBD2
v_gene: TRBV4-1
len: 17
j_gene: TRBJ2-3
abundance: .
CDR3aa: CASSQGHLAGVPDTQYF
CDR3nt: TGCGCCAGCAGCCAAGGGCACCTAGCGGGGGTTCCGGATACGCAGTATTTT

d_gene: .
v_gene: TRBV13
len: 13
j_gene: TRBJ1-2
abundance: .
CDR3aa: CAFSGGPLGGYTF
CDR3nt: TGTGCCTTCTCCGGCGGGCCCCTAGGTGGCTACACCTTC

d_gene: .
v_gene: TRBV19
len: 15
j_gene: TRBJ1-2
abundance: .
CDR3aa: CASSMTPGLGYGYTF
CDR3nt: TGTGCCAGTAGTATGACTCCGGGACTGGGGTATGGCTACACCTTC

d_gene: .
v_gene: TRBV19
len: 14
j_gene: TRBJ2-7
abundance: .
CDR3aa: CASSIVPGAYEQYF
CDR3nt: TGTGCCAGTAGTATAGTTCCAGGGGCCTACGAGCAGTACTTC

d_gene: .
v_gene: TRBV29-1
len: 14
j_gene: TRBJ2-6
abundance: .
CDR3aa: CSVGQSSGANVLTF
CDR3nt: TGCAGCGTTGGACAGAGCTCTGGGGCCAACGTCCTGACTTTC

d_gene: TRBD1
v_gene: TRBV2
len: 14
j_gene: TRBJ1-1
abundance: .
CDR3aa: CASSDRGAMTEAFF
CDR3nt: TGTGCCAGCAGCGACAGGGGGGCGATGACTGAAGCTTTCTTT

d_gene: .
v_gene: TRBV30
len: 13
j_gene: TRBJ2-7
abundance: .
CDR3aa: CAWSVLLAREQYF
CDR3nt: TGTGCCTGGAGTGTATTGCTAGCGCGGGAGCAGTACTTC

d_gene: .
v_gene: TRBV7-8
len: 13
j_gene: TRBJ2-3
abundance: .
CDR3aa: CASSSPSRDTQYF
CDR3nt: TGTGCCAGCAGCTCCCCGAGCAGGGATACGCAGTATTTT

d_gene: .
v_gene: TRBV7-9
len: 14
j_gene: TRBJ1-2
abundance: .
CDR3aa: CASSITGPADGYTF
CDR3nt: TGTGCCAGCAGCATCACAGGGCCCGCAGATGGCTACACCTTC

d_gene: .
v_gene: TRBV24-1
len: 13
j_gene: TRBJ1-6
abundance: .
CDR3aa: CATRIGANSPLHF
CDR3nt: TGTGCCACCAGGATAGGGGCGAATTCACCCCTCCACTTT

d_gene: TRBD2
v_gene: TRBV10-2
len: 15
j_gene: TRBJ2-2
abundance: .
CDR3aa: CASSTSGIYTGELFF
CDR3nt: TGCGCCAGCAGTACTAGCGGGATTTACACCGGGGAGCTGTTTTTT

d_gene: .
v_gene: TRBV29-1
len: 14
j_gene: TRBJ1-1
abundance: .
CDR3aa: CSVGVVAGGTEAFF
CDR3nt: TGCAGCGTTGGGGTTGTAGCTGGTGGCACTGAAGCTTTCTTT

d_gene: TRBD1
v_gene: TRBV6-5
len: 14
j_gene: TRBJ1-1
abundance: .
CDR3aa: CASSYLQGTTEAFF
CDR3nt: TGTGCCAGCAGTTACCTACAGGGGACCACTGAAGCTTTCTTT

d_gene: .
v_gene: TRBV19
len: 13
j_gene: TRBJ1-2
abundance: .
CDR3aa: CASTATGFNGYTF
CDR3nt: TGTGCCAGTACCGCTACAGGGTTCAACGGCTACACCTTC

d_gene: TRBD1
v_gene: TRBV23-1
len: 17
j_gene: TRBJ1-3
abundance: .
CDR3aa: CASSQPGTAAAGNAIYF
CDR3nt: TGCGCCAGCAGTCAACCCGGGACAGCGGCCGCTGGAAACGCCATATATTTT

d_gene: .
v_gene: TRBV4-2
len: 17
j_gene: TRBJ1-6
abundance: .
CDR3aa: CASSQGSGGSYNSPLHF
CDR3nt: TGTGCCAGCAGCCAAGGGTCGGGAGGTTCCTATAATTCACCCCTCCACTTT

d_gene: TRBD1
v_gene: TRBV2
len: 13
j_gene: TRBJ1-6
abundance: .
CDR3aa: CATLGQVNSPLHF
CDR3nt: TGTGCCACCCTGGGACAGGTCAATTCACCCCTCCACTTT

d_gene: TRBD1
v_gene: TRBV28
len: 14
j_gene: TRBJ2-6
abundance: .
CDR3aa: CASRQGSGANVLTF
CDR3nt: TGTGCCAGTCGACAGGGGTCTGGGGCCAACGTCCTGACTTTC

d_gene: TRBD1
v_gene: TRBV19
len: 19
j_gene: TRBJ2-2
abundance: .
CDR3aa: CASSVPRTGIGSFTGELFF
CDR3nt: TGTGCCAGTAGTGTTCCCCGGACAGGGATAGGTAGTTTTACCGGGGAGCTGTTTTTT

d_gene: .
v_gene: TRBV30
len: 14
j_gene: TRBJ1-2
abundance: .
CDR3aa: CAWRQLQGTGGYTF
CDR3nt: TGTGCCTGGAGACAGTTACAGGGTACGGGTGGCTACACCTTC

d_gene: TRBD1
v_gene: TRBV2
len: 14
j_gene: TRBJ1-2
abundance: .
CDR3aa: CASSGQVSNYGYTF
CDR3nt: TGTGCCAGCAGCGGACAGGTCTCTAACTATGGCTACACCTTC

d_gene: .
v_gene: TRBV5-1
len: 14
j_gene: TRBJ1-1
abundance: .
CDR3aa: CASSLDRLNTEAFF
CDR3nt: TGCGCCAGCAGCTTGGACAGGTTGAACACTGAAGCTTTCTTT

d_gene: .
v_gene: TRBV7-2
len: 13
j_gene: TRBJ1-5
abundance: .
CDR3aa: CASSLSLTQPQHF
CDR3nt: TGTGCCAGCAGCTTATCTCTAACTCAGCCCCAGCATTTT

d_gene: TRBD1
v_gene: TRBV6-5
len: 13
j_gene: TRBJ2-7
abundance: .
CDR3aa: CASWDSFSYEQYF
CDR3nt: TGTGCCAGTTGGGACAGCTTCTCCTACGAGCAGTACTTC

d_gene: .
v_gene: TRBV2
len: 13
j_gene: TRBJ1-3
abundance: .
CDR3aa: CASSERSGITIYF
CDR3nt: TGTGCCAGCAGTGAACGGTCAGGGATCACCATATATTTT

d_gene: .
v_gene: TRBV4-1
len: 17
j_gene: TRBJ2-1
abundance: .
CDR3aa: CASSQEAPSSSYNEQFF
CDR3nt: TGCGCCAGCAGCCAAGAGGCCCCTTCTAGCTCCTACAATGAGCAGTTCTTC

d_gene: TRBD1
v_gene: TRBV19
len: 15
j_gene: TRBJ1-1
abundance: .
CDR3aa: CASRLQGARDTEAFF
CDR3nt: TGTGCCAGTAGATTACAGGGGGCGCGCGATACTGAAGCTTTCTTT

d_gene: TRBD2
v_gene: TRBV7-8
len: 15
j_gene: TRBJ2-1
abundance: .
CDR3aa: CASSLLAGAYNEQFF
CDR3nt: TGTGCCAGCAGCTTGCTAGCGGGGGCCTACAATGAGCAGTTCTTC

d_gene: TRBD2
v_gene: TRBV7-8
len: 13
j_gene: TRBJ2-1
abundance: .
CDR3aa: CASSLDGRDEQFF
CDR3nt: TGTGCCAGCAGCTTAGACGGGAGGGATGAGCAGTTCTTC

d_gene: TRBD2
v_gene: TRBV3-1/TRBV3-2
len: 14
j_gene: TRBJ2-3
abundance: few
CDR3aa: CASSQAGRADTQYF
CDR3nt: TGTGCCAGCAGCCAAGCTGGGAGGGCAGATACGCAGTATTTT

d_gene: TRBD1
v_gene: TRBV3-1/TRBV3-2
len: 17
j_gene: TRBJ1-5
abundance: .
CDR3aa: CASSQDAGTGWHQPQHF
CDR3nt: TGTGCCAGCAGCCAAGATGCGGGGACAGGGTGGCATCAGCCCCAGCATTTT

d_gene: TRBD2
v_gene: TRBV2
len: 16
j_gene: TRBJ2-1
abundance: .
CDR3aa: CASSRLAGGSYNEQFF
CDR3nt: TGTGCCAGCAGTAGACTAGCGGGGGGCTCCTACAATGAGCAGTTCTTC

d_gene: .
v_gene: TRBV5-6
len: 12
j_gene: TRBJ1-2
abundance: .
CDR3aa: CASSFSGYGYTF
CDR3nt: TGTGCCAGCAGCTTCTCCGGGTATGGCTACACCTTC

d_gene: TRBD1
v_gene: TRBV5-1
len: 14
j_gene: TRBJ1-1
abundance: .
CDR3aa: CASSLEAGGTEAFF
CDR3nt: TGCGCCAGCAGCTTGGAGGCAGGGGGCACTGAAGCTTTCTTT

d_gene: .
v_gene: TRBV5-4
len: 15
j_gene: TRBJ1-6
abundance: .
CDR3aa: CASSLGQGKNSPLHF
CDR3nt: TGTGCCAGCAGCTTGGGGCAGGGGAAGAATTCACCCCTCCACTTT

d_gene: .
v_gene: TRBV29-1
len: 14
j_gene: TRBJ2-1
abundance: .
CDR3aa: CSVEDQETYNEQFF
CDR3nt: TGCAGCGTTGAAGATCAGGAAACATACAATGAGCAGTTCTTC

d_gene: .
v_gene: TRBV6-6
len: 15
j_gene: TRBJ2-7
abundance: .
CDR3aa: CASSPPDSSSYEQYF
CDR3nt: TGTGCCAGCAGTCCCCCCGACAGCAGCAGCTACGAGCAGTACTTC

d_gene: .
v_gene: TRBV5-4
len: 14
j_gene: TRBJ1-1
abundance: .
CDR3aa: CASTNGGANTEAFF
CDR3nt: TGTGCCAGCACCAACGGAGGGGCGAACACTGAAGCTTTCTTT

d_gene: TRBD2
v_gene: TRBV19
len: 14
j_gene: TRBJ2-1
abundance: .
CDR3aa: CASSILAGGYEQFF
CDR3nt: TGTGCCAGTAGTATTCTAGCGGGGGGGTATGAGCAGTTCTTC

d_gene: .
v_gene: TRBV6-4
len: 12
j_gene: TRBJ2-1
abundance: .
CDR3aa: CASSDGPNEQFF
CDR3nt: TGTGCCAGCAGTGATGGGCCGAATGAGCAGTTCTTC